The 16 T cell receptor beta chains below all came from one sample that was sequenced in a study of T cells after yellow fever vaccination. TCRdb analysed the 5' RACE reads with MiXCR anew, one entry per CDR3 protein. Here the sample spans fewer than 400,000 distinct CDR3 sequences, about 6.2% being singletons. Material: PBMCs, obtained 5 days after the yellow fever booster vaccination. Receptor source: a young man who received the YFV17D yellow fever vaccine.

At least ten counts were recorded for this clonotype. The genes are TRBV29-1 and TRBJ2-1; D gene unclear. This CDR3 is built from 14 residues. Germline assignment: CDR1 SQVTM and CDR2 ANQGSEA. Trimming cost V 3 bases and J 0 bases, with 9 bases left between them. The CDR3 loop reads CSVDDQSSYNEQFF. As DNA, the CDR3 is TGCAGCGTTGACGACCAAAGCTCCTACAATGAGCAGTTCTTC.

This clonotype was picked up a small number of times. The genes are TRBV5-5 and TRBJ2-7; D call uncertain. Germline values: CDR1 SGHKS, CDR2 YYEKEE (reference sequence). Trimming cost V 1 base and J 0 bases, with 11 bases left between them. This CDR3 region has 15 residues. The DNA for the CDR3 is TGTGCCAGCAGCTTGCTCTTAGGCACCTCCTACGAGCAGTACTTC. This translates into CASSLLLGTSYEQYF.

This clonotype was seen ten or more times. The V and J genes are TRBV19 and TRBJ2-3; D remains ambiguous. V dropped 6 bases and J dropped 4 bases, with 17 bases sitting between them. Germline values: CDR1 LNHDA, CDR2 SQIVND (reference sequence). The CDR3 covers 15 residues. CDR3: CASRGEWSNADTQYF. The DNA for the CDR3 is TGTGCCAGTAGAGGTGAATGGAGTAATGCAGATACGCAGTATTTT.

This clonotype has a count of ten or more. This chain connects TRBV29-1 to TRBJ2-5; no clear D gene. The CDR3 loop spans 16 amino acids. From germline, CDR1 is SQVTM and CDR2 ANQGSEA. Trimming pared 2 bases from V and 2 bases from J, leaving 18 bases between. The CDR3 bases are TGCAGCGTTGAATCCCTTAGTACATTCGGGCAAGAGACCCAGTACTTC. This gives the protein CSVESLSTFGQETQYF.

The chain employs TRBV6-2 or TRBV6-3 and TRBJ2-1; either TRBD1 or TRBD2 may supply D (5 bases each). CDR3 length: 15 residues. Trimming left V 6 bases short and J 4 bases short, with 16 bases between. Germline V gene sequence: CDR1 MNHEY, CDR2 SVGEGT. The CDR3 DNA reads as TGTGCCAGCAGACTCCGGGACGGAGTTTACAATGAGCAGTTCTTC. Encoded protein: CASRLRDGVYNEQFF.

This clonotype was seen ten or more times. The CDR3 loop is CSARESAVFTDTQYF. The CDR3 region has the DNA TGCAGTGCTAGGGAGTCTGCCGTGTTCACAGATACGCAGTATTTT. The rearrangement uses TRBV20-1 and TRBJ2-3; D remains unclear. CDR1 and CDR2 from the germline V gene are DFQATT and SNEGSKA (reference sequence). V dropped 3 bases and J dropped 2 bases, with 15 bases sitting between them. This CDR3 contains 15 residues.

This clonotype occurred a few times. The rearrangement links TRBV7-8 to TRBJ1-1; no firm D call. This CDR3 has 13 residues. The V and J ends lost 1 base and 11 bases respectively, with 14 bases between them. The germline CDR1 and CDR2 sequences are SGHVS and FQNEAQ. The CDR3 DNA reads TGTGCCAGCAGCTTAGTCCTTGAAGGTGGGGCTTTCTTT. Amino acids: CASSLVLEGGAFF.

This clonotype showed up just a few times. This sequence joins TRBV29-1 and TRBJ2-1; tentative D call: TRBD1 (6 bases). The CDR3 runs to 13 residues. Trimming pared 4 bases from V and 8 bases from J, leaving 15 bases between. Germline V gene data show CDR1 as SQVTM and CDR2 as ANQGSEA. This chain's CDR3 is CSVGKGGSYEQFF. CDR3 in DNA: TGCAGCGTTGGCAAAGGGGGTAGCTATGAGCAGTTCTTC.

This chain uses TRBV4-3 with TRBJ2-4; 8 bases agree with TRBD2. The J segment lost 0 bases and the V segment lost 1 base, leaving 2 bases of the junction unmatched. Germline CDR1 and CDR2: LGHNA and YSLEER. The CDR3 spans 16 residues. The CDR3 is CASSQGLALAKNIQYF. Here the CDR3 DNA reads TGCGCCAGCAGCCAAGGACTAGCGTTAGCCAAAAACATTCAGTACTTC.

DNA for the CDR3: TGCAGTGCTTCCACCTCTAGCGGGAGGGTCTACAATGAGCAGTTCTTC. This translates into CSASTSSGRVYNEQFF. The chain is built from TRBV20-1 and TRBJ2-1; 12 positions match TRBD2. Trimming took 5 bases from V and 3 from J; bases not matched to a gene: 8. CDR1 and CDR2 from the germline V gene are DFQATT and SNEGSKA (reference sequence). The length of the CDR3 is 16 residues.

This clonotype was seen a few times. One junction end disagrees with the germline gene, perhaps due to a read error. V is TRBV7-7 and J is TRBJ2-5; D is perhaps TRBD2 (5 bases). Germline-derived CDR1 and CDR2 are SSHAT and FNYEAQ (reference sequence). The CDR3 has 14 amino acids. The CDR3 coding sequence is TGTGCTAGCAGCCGAAGTGAGGGCCGAGAGACCCAGTACTTC. It yields the protein CASSRSEGRETQYF.

This clonotype appeared many times. The V call is TRBV28, the J call TRBJ2-5; tentatively, D is TRBD1 or TRBD2 (5 bases each). The V end was cut by 3 bases, the J end by 1 base, with 15 bases between. Germline V lookup: CDR1 MDHEN, CDR2 SYDVKM. The CDR3 spans 16 residues. CDR3 sequence reads: CASSFSGTASQETQYF. The CDR3 DNA follows: TGTGCCAGCAGTTTCTCCGGGACCGCGTCCCAAGAGACCCAGTACTTC.

This chain uses TRBV7-8 with TRBJ2-4, with D perhaps TRBD1 or TRBD2 (7 bases each). This CDR3 region has 18 residues. From germline, CDR1 is SGHVS and CDR2 FQNEAQ. The V gene lost 5 bases and the J gene lost 3 bases, with 23 bases spanning the gap. The CDR3 spells CASSPRGGGLTGKNIQYF. For the CDR3, the DNA is TGTGCCAGCAGCCCCAGGGGGGGGGGATTAACGGGCAAAAACATTCAGTACTTC.

The sample holds many counts of this clonotype. V gene TRBV20-1 combines with J gene TRBJ2-4; D call uncertain. Germline values: CDR1 DFQATT, CDR2 SNEGSKA (reference sequence). Trimming pared 3 bases from V and 0 bases from J, leaving 9 bases between. The CDR3 extends over 14 amino acids. CDR3 region: CSARDPLAKNIQYF. The CDR3 DNA reads as TGCAGTGCTAGGGACCCCCTAGCCAAAAACATTCAGTACTTC.

This clonotype was seen at least ten times. The chain joins TRBV29-1 to TRBJ1-1, with D possibly TRBD1 on 6 matching bases. Trimming took off 7 bases at V and 5 bases at J, with 17 bases between the two ends. The CDR3 loop spans 13 amino acids. Germline assignment: CDR1 SQVTM and CDR2 ANQGSEA. The chain's CDR3 is CSAEGGVATEAFF. The DNA of the CDR3 is TGCAGCGCCGAAGGGGGAGTTGCGACTGAAGCTTTCTTT.

Only a few counts were recorded for this clonotype. V is TRBV7-2 and J is TRBJ1-2; D unresolved. Germline CDR1 SGHTA, CDR2 FQGNSA. The CDR3 spans 15 residues. Deletions cut 0 bases from V and 4 bases from J, with 12 bases between. In DNA form, the CDR3 reads TGTGCCAGCAGCTTAGCGACGGGGTCCTTCTATGGCTACACCTTC. Its translation is CASSLATGSFYGYTF.